This T cell receptor (beta chain) was recorded in a study of regulatory T cells in long-lasting Graves disease. Regarding the study as a whole: TRBV28, TRBJ1-2 and TRBJ2-5 emerged as the favored segments in persistent disease. New patients shared fewer public clonotypes (around 880) than persistent patients did (roughly 2,700).

Assembly of TCR beta libraries relied on iRepertoire HTBI primers together with Arm-PCR of CDR3 regions. TCRdb reanalysed the multiplex PCR reads using MiXCR and keeps one entry per CDR3 protein. The sample holds more than 650,000 distinct CDR3 sequences, 25% to 35% seen once. Time point denoted: persistent/refractory GD, antithyroid drugs over 5 years with positive TRAb. After RNA was extracted from PBMCs, the TCR library was made from it. A few counts support this clonotype. The antigen remains undetermined. CDR1 and CDR2 from the germline V gene are LNHNV and YYDKDF (reference sequence). The CDR3 totals 16 residues. Trimming cost V 1 base and J 4 bases; bases outside gene matches: 4.

This sequence originates from a female donor with Graves disease. V and J are TRBV15 and TRBJ1-4; TRBD1 agrees at 9 bases. This material consisted of peripheral blood mononuclear cells (PBMCs), taken when the disease was refractory, from a patient treated with antithyroid drugs. The CDR3 protein is CATSRGLGQGNEKLFF. DNA for the CDR3: TGTGCCACCAGCAGAGGCCTGGGACAGGGTAATGAAAAACTGTTTTTT. The full variable domain, its missing parts supplied by reference TRBV15 and TRBJ1-4, is DAMVIQNPRYQVTQFGKPVTLSCSQTLNHNVMYWYQQKSSQAPKLLFHYYDKDFNNEADTPDNFQSRRPNTSFCFLDIRSPGLGDTAMYLCATSRGLGQGNEKLFFGSGTQLSVL.